The clone carrying this T cell receptor (beta chain) came up a few times. Its cognate antigen is unknown. These data come from a study of cytotoxic CD8 clonotypes in ibrutinib-treated CLL. The study's findings and limits: Clonality grew at ibrutinib response; at progression, it decreased back toward baseline.

This CDR3 is 12 amino acids long. Germline CDR1 and CDR2: MNHNY and SVGAGI (reference sequence). V gave up 8 bases and J gave up 2 bases, with 6 bases separating them. This table comes from immunoSEQ multiplex PCR, and its TCRdb copy is limited to in-frame clones, with some not included. This table holds 25,000 to 30,000 clones, roughly 57% found once. This clonotype originated in a human donor with chronic lymphocytic leukemia. Source: PBMCs, taken before ibrutinib treatment. The chain employs TRBV6-6 and TRBJ2-2; a weak D match, TRBD1 (5 bases). The CDR3 DNA reads as TGTGCCAGCTGGGGCAACACCGGGGAGCTGTTTTTT. Protein: CASWGNTGELFF.